The sequence of this TCR beta chain was determined in a study of T cells after yellow fever vaccination. Study-level information: Those fractions that held only low numbers of cells were prepared using the SMART-Seq v4 Ultra Low Input RNA kit. Overall study results and limits: Booster sampling recovered most clones from primary vaccination (96% CD4, around 88% CD8). The secondary response was weaker, and its peak arrived faster, on day 5 versus 15.

A process of 5'RACE template switching, which added a universal primer site and UMIs, was used to make TCR cDNA. TCRdb recomputed calls from the 5' RACE reads with MiXCR, one row per CDR3 protein. This table has about 340,000 distinct CDR3 sequences, roughly an eighth appearing once. This clonotype was seen many times. Its antigen is still unknown. The CDR3 is 14 amino acids. CDR1 and CDR2 (germline): LGHNA, YSLEER. The V gene lost 0 bases and the J gene lost 3 bases, with 6 bases spanning the gap. V usage is TRBV4-3 and J usage is TRBJ2-1, with D perhaps given as TRBD1 or TRBD2 (5 bases each). The source was CD4+ T cells sorted from PBMCs, collected 15 days after the yellow fever booster vaccination. This TCR derives from a man between 18 and 29 years old who received the YFV17D yellow fever vaccine. CDR3: CASSQDGGYNEQFF. The CDR3 bases are TGCGCCAGCAGCCAAGATGGGGGCTACAATGAGCAGTTCTTC.